A single sample is the source of the 21 T cell receptor beta chains below, sequenced in a study of shared clonotypes between healthy human individuals. It was CD45RO-negative cells, positively selected for CCR7, that made up naive CD8 cells, with terminally differentiated effector memory CD45RA+ cells excluded. Produced via immunoSEQ multiplex PCR; TCRdb's table is partial and in-frame only. The sample yields 550,000 to 750,000 clones, 90% to 95% seen once. The sample consisted of naive CD8+ T cells sorted from blood. Receptors were obtained from a man aged 25-45 years in good health.

This chain connects TRBV2 to TRBJ2-7; 8 bases map to TRBD1. CDR1 and CDR2 from the germline V gene are SNHLY and FYNNEI. There are 13 residues in the CDR3. Unmatched junction bases numbered 6, after V lost 7 bases and J lost 4 bases. CDR3 nucleotide sequence: TGTGCCAGCACCCCTTGGGACAGGTACGAGCAGTACTTC. Translated, it gives CASTPWDRYEQYF. The variable domain in full, completed from reference TRBV2 and TRBJ2-7, reads EPEVTQTPSHQVTQMGQEVILRCVPISNHLYFYWYRQILGQKVEFLVSFYNNEISEKSEIFDDQFSVERPDGSNFTLKIRSTKLEDSAMYFCASTPWDRYEQYFGPGTRLTVT.

The chain has TRBV27 and TRBJ1-1; TRBD1 aligns across 8 bases. The CDR3 length is 20 residues. The V gene end was trimmed by 0 bases and the J gene end by 3 bases; junction bases not matched to a gene: 18. Per the germline V gene, CDR1 is MNHEY and CDR2 is SMNVEV (reference sequence). The CDR3 spells CASSLSPIGQGINRYTEAFF. CDR3 in DNA: TGTGCCAGCAGTTTATCGCCGATCGGACAGGGAATTAATAGGTACACTGAAGCTTTCTTT.

The chain carries TRBV19 and TRBJ2-1; D unresolved. This CDR3 is built from 14 residues. Germline CDR1 LNHDA, CDR2 SQIVND (reference sequence). The germline V and J ends were trimmed by 1 base and 7 bases, with 11 bases remaining between them. The CDR3 region is CASSIGPGLNEQFF. The DNA for the CDR3 is TGTGCCAGTAGTATAGGACCCGGTTTGAATGAGCAGTTCTTC. Supplemented by reference TRBV19 and TRBJ2-1, the full variable domain reads DGGITQSPKYLFRKEGQNVTLSCEQNLNHDAMYWYRQDPGQGLRLIYYSQIVNDFQKGDIAEGYSVSREKKESFPLTVTSAQKNPTAFYLCASSIGPGLNEQFFGPGTRLTVL.

V gene TRBV7-9 combines with J gene TRBJ1-1, with D perhaps matching TRBD1 (5 bases). Per germline, CDR1 SEHNR and CDR2 FQNEAQ (reference sequence). CDR3 size: 15 residues. V was shortened by 5 bases and J by 0 bases, with 13 bases between the two germline ends. The CDR3 sequence is CASSPPDRMNTEAFF. The CDR3 DNA is TGTGCCAGCAGCCCTCCCGACAGAATGAACACTGAAGCTTTCTTT.

This chain links TRBV18 with TRBJ2-3, with TRBD1 identical over 7 bases. The CDR3 is 16 residues long. CDR1 is KGHSH and CDR2 is LQKENI in the germline V gene. V dropped 5 bases and J dropped 4; count of bases not matched to a gene: 12. This chain's CDR3 is CASSGRTGASSDTQYF. In DNA form, the CDR3 reads TGTGCCAGCTCAGGTCGGACAGGAGCCTCATCAGATACGCAGTATTTT.

V usage is TRBV27 and J usage is TRBJ2-7; unclear D gene. V shed 2 bases and J shed 3 bases, with 14 bases lying between them. Germline V gene data show CDR1 as MNHEY and CDR2 as SMNVEV (reference sequence). The CDR3 is made up of 15 amino acids. The CDR3 sequence is CASSLVKYGGYEQYF. CDR3 sequence (DNA): TGTGCCAGCAGTTTAGTGAAGTATGGTGGCTACGAGCAGTACTTC.

There are a few counts of this clone. DNA of the CDR3: TGTGCCAGCAGCTCAGGGACTGGAACCGGGGAGCTGTTTTTT. Amino acids: CASSSGTGTGELFF. The chain couples TRBV5-4 to TRBJ2-2; tentative D call: TRBD2 (6 bases). The V gene lost 3 bases and the J gene lost 5 bases, with 11 bases spanning the gap. This CDR3 spans 14 amino acids. Germline V gene data show CDR1 as SGHNT and CDR2 as YYREEE (reference sequence).

The rearrangement uses TRBV27 and TRBJ2-5; D unresolved. The germline V and J ends were trimmed by 4 bases and 0 bases, with 9 bases remaining between them. CDR1 is MNHEY, CDR2 SMNVEV, per germline (reference sequence). The length of the CDR3 is 14 residues. Here the CDR3 reads CASSSWTDQETQYF. In DNA form, the CDR3 reads TGTGCCAGCAGTTCCTGGACGGACCAAGAGACCCAGTACTTC.

The chain recombines TRBV5-4 with TRBJ2-7, with D possibly called TRBD1 or TRBD2 (6 bases each). Germline V gives CDR1 SGHNT, CDR2 YYREEE (reference sequence). The length of the CDR3 is 14 residues. With 0 bases removed from V and 3 bases from J, the gap between germline ends came to 10 bases. DNA of the CDR3: TGTGCCAGCAGCTTGGTGGGGGGCAACTACGAGCAGTACTTC. It yields the protein CASSLVGGNYEQYF.

The chain recombines TRBV19 with TRBJ2-1; 7 bases line up with TRBD1. After removal of 9 bases from V and 8 bases from J, the junction contained 13 bases not matched to a gene. In germline, CDR1 is LNHDA, CDR2 SQIVND (reference sequence). The CDR3 has 14 residues. The CDR3 nucleotides read TGTGCCAGCTCCGGGACAGCCGCCTTCGATGAGCAGTTCTTC. It specifies CASSGTAAFDEQFF.

V usage is TRBV18 and J usage is TRBJ2-7; no reliable D call. The germline gives CDR1 KGHSH, CDR2 LQKENI. V was pared by 1 base and J by 3 bases, with 7 bases between. The CDR3 sequence is 13 residues long. CDR3 DNA sequence: TGTGCCAGCTCACCACTAAATGACTACGAGCAGTACTTC. Residues: CASSPLNDYEQYF.

The chain has TRBV28 and TRBJ1-4, with 7 bases fitting TRBD1. There are 13 residues in the CDR3. Germline loops: CDR1 MDHEN, CDR2 SYDVKM. V gave up 10 bases and J gave up 5 bases; unmatched junction bases: 7. The CDR3 region is CAINHRGNEKLFF. The CDR3 DNA follows: TGTGCCATCAACCACAGGGGCAATGAAAAACTGTTTTTT.

Here the CDR3 reads CASSSRGVNEQFF. CDR3 bases: TGTGCCAGCAGCTCCAGGGGGGTGAATGAGCAGTTCTTC. The rearrangement links TRBV7-9 to TRBJ2-1; D may be TRBD1 (7 bases). Germline V gene sequence: CDR1 SEHNR, CDR2 FQNEAQ (reference sequence). The CDR3 is 13 residues long. V was shortened by 4 bases and J by 7 bases, with 11 bases between the two germline ends. Based on the CDR3 plus reference TRBV7-9 and TRBJ2-1, the full variable domain is DTGVSQNPRHKITKRGQNVTFRCDPISEHNRLYWYRQTLGQGPEFLTYFQNEAQLEKSRLLSDRFSAERPKGSFSTLEIQRTEQGDSAMYLCASSSRGVNEQFFGPGTRLTVL.

This chain connects TRBV7-2 to TRBJ2-1; tentatively, D is TRBD2 (7 bases). The CDR3 sequence is 17 residues long. CDR1 SGHTA and CDR2 FQGNSA come from the germline V gene. Trimming left V 0 bases short and J 4 bases short, with 16 bases between. The DNA of the CDR3 is TGTGCCAGCAGCTTAGCGGGGGCGGGAGATTTGTACAATGAGCAGTTCTTC. Its translation is CASSLAGAGDLYNEQFF.

The chain joins TRBV19 to TRBJ2-2; D remains unclear. The CDR3 has 13 amino acids. V was trimmed by 3 bases and J by 5 bases, leaving 7 bases between them. Germline CDR1 is LNHDA and CDR2 is SQIVND (reference sequence). The CDR3 here is CASSIRLTGELFF. The CDR3 bases are TGTGCCAGTAGTATTAGATTAACCGGGGAGCTGTTTTTT. Looking up the rest from reference TRBV19 and TRBJ2-2 gives the full variable domain: DGGITQSPKYLFRKEGQNVTLSCEQNLNHDAMYWYRQDPGQGLRLIYYSQIVNDFQKGDIAEGYSVSREKKESFPLTVTSAQKNPTAFYLCASSIRLTGELFFGEGSRLTVL.

This clone was seen just once. V is TRBV29-1 and J is TRBJ2-1; D call uncertain. Germline loops: CDR1 SQVTM, CDR2 ANQGSEA. Trimming stripped 3 bases from V and 5 bases from J, with 5 bases between. CDR3 length equals 11 residues. DNA for the CDR3: TGCAGCGTTGACCCCGACAATGAGCAGTTCTTC. Translation gives CSVDPDNEQFF.

The sample holds a few counts of this clone. Other DNA sequences in this sample translate to the same CDR3. The chain uses TRBV27 and TRBJ2-1, with D perhaps being TRBD1 or TRBD2 (5 bases each). Between the trimmed V and J ends, which lost 2 bases and 3 bases, there was a span of 5 bases. Germline V CDR1 and CDR2: MNHEY, SMNVEV (reference sequence). The CDR3 extends over 13 amino acids. In DNA form, the CDR3 reads TGTGCCAGCAGTTTAGGGGGCTACAATGAGCAGTTCTTC. Its translation: CASSLGGYNEQFF.

As to this clone: In the same sample, other DNA sequences code for this CDR3. This chain links TRBV27 with TRBJ2-7; 11 positions agree with TRBD2. Germline V gene sequence: CDR1 MNHEY, CDR2 SMNVEV (reference sequence). The CDR3 totals 13 residues. V shed 9 bases, J shed 3 bases, and the junction held 4 bases outside the gene matches. The CDR3 DNA reads TGTGCCAGTTCTAGCGGGAGGTTCTACGAGCAGTACTTC. It translates to CASSSGRFYEQYF.

The chain is built from TRBV28 and TRBJ2-1; TRBD1 agrees at 7 bases. Germline V CDR1 and CDR2: MDHEN, SYDVKM. The CDR3 is 15 amino acids. J was trimmed by 0 bases and V by 7 bases; bases with no gene match: 6. CDR3 amino acids: CASKRDSVSYNEQFF. DNA for the CDR3: TGTGCCAGCAAAAGGGACAGCGTCTCCTACAATGAGCAGTTCTTC.

The J gene is TRBJ1-2, the V gene TRBV5-1; D is unresolved. The CDR3 length is 15 residues. From germline, CDR1 is SGHRS and CDR2 YFSETQ. The V end lost 0 bases, the J end lost 2 bases, and 11 bases lay between the germline ends. CDR3 sequence reads: CASSLGPGGNYGYTF. The CDR3 DNA reads TGCGCCAGCAGCTTGGGACCCGGAGGAAACTATGGCTACACCTTC.

The CDR3 is CASSAPGSSNEQFF. Written as DNA, the CDR3 is TGTGCCAGTAGTGCACCCGGGAGCAGCAATGAGCAGTTCTTC. J is TRBJ2-1 and V is TRBV19; D perhaps matches TRBD2 (6 bases). Trimming pared 5 bases from V and 6 bases from J, leaving 14 bases between. Germline V gene lookup returns CDR1 LNHDA and CDR2 SQIVND (reference sequence). The CDR3 is 14 residues long.